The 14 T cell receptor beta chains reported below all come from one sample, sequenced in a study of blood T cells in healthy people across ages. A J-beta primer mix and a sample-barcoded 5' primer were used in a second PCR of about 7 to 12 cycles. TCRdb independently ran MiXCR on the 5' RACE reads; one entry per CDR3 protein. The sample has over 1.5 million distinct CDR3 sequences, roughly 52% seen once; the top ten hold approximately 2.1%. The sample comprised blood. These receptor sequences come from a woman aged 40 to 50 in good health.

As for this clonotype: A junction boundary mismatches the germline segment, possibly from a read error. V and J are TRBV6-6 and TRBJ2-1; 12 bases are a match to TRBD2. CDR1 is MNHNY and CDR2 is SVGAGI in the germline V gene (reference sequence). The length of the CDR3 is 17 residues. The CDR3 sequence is CASKRTRTSGTYDEQFF. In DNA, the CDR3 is TGTGCCAGCAAAAGAACGAGGACTAGCGGGACCTACGATGAGCAGTTCTTC.

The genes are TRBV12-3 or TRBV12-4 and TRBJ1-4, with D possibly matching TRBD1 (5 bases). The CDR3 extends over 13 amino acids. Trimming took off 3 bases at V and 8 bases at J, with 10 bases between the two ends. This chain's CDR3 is CASSFRDREKLFF. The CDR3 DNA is TGTGCCAGCAGTTTTAGGGACCGCGAAAAACTGTTTTTT.

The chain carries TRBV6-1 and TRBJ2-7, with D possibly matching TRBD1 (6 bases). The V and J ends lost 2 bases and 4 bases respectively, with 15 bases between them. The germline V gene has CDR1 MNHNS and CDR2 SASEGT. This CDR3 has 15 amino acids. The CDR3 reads CASSEIRTVFYEQYF. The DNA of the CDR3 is TGTGCCAGCAGTGAAATCAGGACAGTTTTTTACGAGCAGTACTTC.

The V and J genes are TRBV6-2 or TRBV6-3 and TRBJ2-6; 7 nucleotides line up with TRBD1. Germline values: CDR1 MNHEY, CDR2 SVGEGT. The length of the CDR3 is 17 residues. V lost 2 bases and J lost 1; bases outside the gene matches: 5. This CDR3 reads CASSYGQVPSGANVLTF. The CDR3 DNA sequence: TGTGCCAGCAGTTACGGACAGGTCCCTTCTGGGGCCAACGTCCTGACTTTC.

Written as DNA, the CDR3 is TGTGCCAGCAGTTTCCTCGGAACTAACTATGGCTACACCTTC. Translating it yields CASSFLGTNYGYTF. The chain has TRBV27 and TRBJ1-2; D not certain. This CDR3 contains 14 residues. The ends were cut back, 3 bases at V and 0 bases at J, with 8 bases in the middle. Germline loops: CDR1 MNHEY, CDR2 SMNVEV (reference sequence).

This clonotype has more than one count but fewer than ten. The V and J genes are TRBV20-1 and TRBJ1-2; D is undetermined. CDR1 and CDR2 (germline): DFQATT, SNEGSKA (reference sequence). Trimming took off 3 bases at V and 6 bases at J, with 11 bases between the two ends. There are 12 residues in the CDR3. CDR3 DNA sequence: TGCAGTGCTAGTAGGGAGGCAGATGGCTACACCTTC. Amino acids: CSASREADGYTF.

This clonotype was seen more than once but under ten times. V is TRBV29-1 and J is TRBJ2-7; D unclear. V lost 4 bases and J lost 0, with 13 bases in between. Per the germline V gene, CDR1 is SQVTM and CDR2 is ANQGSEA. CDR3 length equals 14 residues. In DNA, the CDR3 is TGCAGCGTTGGGGCTCCTCAAAGCTCCTACGAGCAGTACTTC. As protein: CSVGAPQSSYEQYF.

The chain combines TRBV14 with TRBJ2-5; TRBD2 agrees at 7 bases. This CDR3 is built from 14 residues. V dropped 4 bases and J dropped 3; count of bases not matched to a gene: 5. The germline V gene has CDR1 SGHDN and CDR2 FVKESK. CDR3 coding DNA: TGTGCCAGCAGCCGGGAGGGCATTAAAGAGACCCAGTACTTC. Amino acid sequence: CASSREGIKETQYF.

The CDR3 nucleotides read TGTGCCAGCACTGCCTCGGGGGGTAGGAATCAGCCCCAGCATTTT. It is translated as CASTASGGRNQPQHF. The rearrangement joins TRBV12-3 or TRBV12-4 to TRBJ1-5; tentative D call: TRBD1 (5 bases). The CDR3 sequence is 15 residues long. Trimming removed 7 bases from V and 4 bases from J, with 17 bases in between.

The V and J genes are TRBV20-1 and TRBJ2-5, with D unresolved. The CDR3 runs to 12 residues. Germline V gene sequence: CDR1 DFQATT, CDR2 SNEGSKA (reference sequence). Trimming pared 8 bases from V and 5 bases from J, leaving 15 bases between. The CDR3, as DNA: TGCAGTAATCCCGGGCCCGGGGAGACCCAGTACTTC. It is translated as CSNPGPGETQYF.

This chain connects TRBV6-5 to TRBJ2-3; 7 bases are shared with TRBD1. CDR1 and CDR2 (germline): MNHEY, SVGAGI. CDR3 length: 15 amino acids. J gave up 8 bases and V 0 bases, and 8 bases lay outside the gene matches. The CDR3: CASSYSTGVSATQYF. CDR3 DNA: TGTGCCAGCAGTTACTCCACAGGGGTCTCAGCTACGCAGTATTTT.

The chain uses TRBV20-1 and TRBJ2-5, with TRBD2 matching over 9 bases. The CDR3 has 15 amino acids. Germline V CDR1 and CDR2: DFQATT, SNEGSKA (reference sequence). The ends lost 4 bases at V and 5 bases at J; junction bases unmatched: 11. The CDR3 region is CSAIEAGGPEETQYF. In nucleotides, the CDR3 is TGCAGTGCTATAGAAGCGGGGGGTCCGGAGGAGACCCAGTACTTC.

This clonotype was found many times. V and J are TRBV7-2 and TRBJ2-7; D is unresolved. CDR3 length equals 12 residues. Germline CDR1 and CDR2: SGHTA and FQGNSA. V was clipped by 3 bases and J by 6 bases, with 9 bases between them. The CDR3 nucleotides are TGTGCCAGCAGCTTTGGCGGTACCGAGCAGTACTTC. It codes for CASSFGGTEQYF.

This CDR3 reads CASSSSILRAEKTQYF. CDR3 sequence (DNA): TGTGCCAGCAGTTCCTCCATACTGCGGGCCGAGAAGACCCAGTACTTC. This chain links TRBV27 with TRBJ2-5, with D maybe TRBD2 (5 bases). The CDR3 is 16 amino acids. V was clipped by 4 bases and J by 6 bases, with 21 bases between them. CDR1 is MNHEY and CDR2 is SMNVEV in the germline V gene (reference sequence).